These 30 T cell receptor beta chains originate from one sample sequenced in a study of vaccination and CD4 T cells after COVID-19. Once obtained from cultured CD4+ T cells, the DNA was sequenced using the Oncomine TCR Beta short-read assay. TCRdb re-called the PCR reads through MiXCR, storing one row per CDR3 protein. The sample records under 15,000 distinct CDR3 sequences, around 66% being singletons. The antigens for these receptors are not known. The sample's treatment: approximately 10-day PBMC culture with coronavirus spike peptide pools or control peptides (ViraFEST assay). The sample consisted of CD4+ T cells from blood, cultured in vitro. These receptors were collected from a human donor who had recovered from COVID-19.

The rearrangement uses TRBV11-3 and TRBJ2-1; D tentatively reads TRBD1 or TRBD2 (5 bases each). In germline, CDR1 is SGHNT, CDR2 YENEEA. Deletions cut 3 bases from V and 0 bases from J, with 9 bases between. This CDR3 comprises 15 residues. CDR3 protein: CASSFEGSSYNEQFF. CDR3 in DNA: TGTGCCAGCAGCTTTGAGGGGTCCTCCTACAATGAGCAGTTCTTC.

CDR3 region: CSALPWDTEAFF. The CDR3, as DNA: TGCAGTGCTCTTCCTTGGGACACTGAAGCTTTCTTT. V gene TRBV20-1 combines with J gene TRBJ1-1; no clear D gene. V lost 5 bases to trimming and J lost 3 bases, with 10 bases between them. Germline V gene lookup returns CDR1 DFQATT and CDR2 SNEGSKA (reference sequence). The CDR3 is made up of 12 amino acids.

The genes are TRBV28 and TRBJ2-7; 8 nucleotides align to TRBD1. Trimming at V came to 4 bases and at J to 0 bases, leaving 8 bases not matched to a gene. CDR3 length equals 16 residues. Germline V gene sequence: CDR1 MDHEN, CDR2 SYDVKM. The CDR3 coding sequence is TGTGCCAGCAGTTGGCCGGGACAGGTGAGCTCCTACGAGCAGTACTTC. This codes for CASSWPGQVSSYEQYF.

CDR3 protein: CSASGPGQETQYF. The CDR3 coding sequence is TGCAGTGCTTCCGGCCCTGGCCAAGAGACCCAGTACTTC. V usage is TRBV20-1 and J usage is TRBJ2-5; D remains unclear. V shed 5 bases and J shed 1 base, with 11 bases lying between them. CDR1 and CDR2 (germline): DFQATT, SNEGSKA (reference sequence). This CDR3 contains 13 residues.

The table lists this clonotype with a count of one. The rearrangement joins TRBV25-1 to TRBJ2-1, with 7 bases fitting TRBD1. Germline V gene sequence: CDR1 MGHDK, CDR2 SYGVNS. V lost 3 bases, J lost 8 bases, and 7 bases stayed unmatched. The CDR3 spans 14 residues. The CDR3 nucleotides are TGTGCCAGCAGTGACCCGACAGGGACAGATGAGCAGTTCTTC. Its translation is CASSDPTGTDEQFF.

This chain joins TRBV7-3 and TRBJ1-1, with 7 bases matching TRBD1. V trimming: 2 bases; J trimming: 6 bases; junction bases outside the gene matches: 6. The germline gives CDR1 SGHTA, CDR2 FQGTGA. The CDR3 has 14 residues. In nucleotides, the CDR3 is TGTGCCAGCAGCTTAGACGCAGGGGGGTCTGAAGCTTTCTTT. It is translated as CASSLDAGGSEAFF. Drawing the rest from reference TRBV7-3 and TRBJ1-1, the complete variable domain is GAGVSQTPSNKVTEKGKYVELRCDPISGHTALYWYRQSLGQGPEFLIYFQGTGAADDSGLPNDRFFAVRPEGSVSTLKIQRTERGDSAVYLCASSLDAGGSEAFFGQGTRLTVV.

This clonotype came up once. The chain recombines TRBV4-3 with TRBJ2-6; 9 bases are shared with TRBD1. The CDR3 extends over 17 amino acids. With 1 base clipped from V and 0 bases from J, the junction kept 1 base outside the gene matches. CDR1 is LGHNA and CDR2 is YSLEER in the germline V gene. The DNA of the CDR3 is TGCGCCAGCAGCCAAGGGACAGGGGACTCTGGGGCCAACGTCCTGACTTTC. Encoded protein: CASSQGTGDSGANVLTF.

This chain connects TRBV2 to TRBJ2-4; perhaps TRBD2 as D (5 bases). V lost 2 bases and J lost 11, with 7 bases in between. CDR1 is SNHLY, CDR2 FYNNEI, per germline. The CDR3 has 11 residues. The CDR3 protein is CASSELAFQYF. CDR3 in DNA: TGTGCCAGCAGTGAACTAGCATTTCAGTACTTC.

The V and J genes are TRBV5-1 and TRBJ1-2; no clear D. Between the trimmed V and J ends, which lost 2 bases and 6 bases, there was a span of 14 bases. CDR3 size: 14 residues. CDR1 SGHRS and CDR2 YFSETQ come from the germline V gene. The CDR3 DNA reads TGCGCCAGCAGCTTAGGCAGTCTCTCGAATGGCTACACCTTC. Amino acid sequence: CASSLGSLSNGYTF.

The rearrangement joins TRBV27 to TRBJ2-7; 7 bases fit TRBD2. Germline V gene lookup returns CDR1 MNHEY and CDR2 SMNVEV (reference sequence). The CDR3 totals 15 residues. V trimming: 2 bases; J trimming: 0 bases; junction bases outside the gene matches: 4. For the CDR3, the DNA is TGTGCCAGCAGTTTAGGGCTAGCGGCCTCCTACGAGCAGTACTTC. It is translated as CASSLGLAASYEQYF.

The rearrangement uses TRBV28 and TRBJ1-2; 8 nucleotides line up with TRBD1. V was clipped by 5 bases and J by 4 bases; unmatched bases: 6. The CDR3 has 14 residues. The germline gives CDR1 MDHEN, CDR2 SYDVKM. DNA of the CDR3: TGTGCCAGCAGTCCCCGGACAGGGAGCTATGGCTACACCTTC. This translates into CASSPRTGSYGYTF.

Only a few counts were recorded for this clonotype. The V and J genes are TRBV24-1 and TRBJ2-7, with 7 bases identical to TRBD1. V was pared by 4 bases and J by 6 bases, with 14 bases of the junction left unmatched. In germline, CDR1 is KGHDR, CDR2 SFDVKD. This CDR3 region has 16 residues. CDR3: CATSEPTGEWDREQYF. The CDR3 DNA reads TGTGCCACCAGTGAACCTACAGGGGAGTGGGATCGCGAGCAGTACTTC.

This chain joins TRBV6-5 and TRBJ1-5, with D unresolved. The CDR3 spans 12 residues. CDR1 and CDR2 from the germline V gene are MNHEY and SVGAGI. Deletions cut 2 bases from V and 6 bases from J, with 5 bases between. The CDR3 loop reads CASSYIGQPQHF. The CDR3 DNA follows: TGTGCCAGCAGTTACATAGGTCAGCCCCAGCATTTT.

The chain uses TRBV5-1 and TRBJ1-2; 11 positions match TRBD1. Trimming took 4 bases from V and 8 from J; bases not matched to a gene: 7. This CDR3 has 14 amino acids. Germline V gene sequence: CDR1 SGHRS, CDR2 YFSETQ. The CDR3 DNA reads as TGCGCCAGCAGCAGCGGACAGGGGGCCTTGGGCTACACCTTC. Translating gives CASSSGQGALGYTF.

V is TRBV18 and J is TRBJ2-7; 8 positions match TRBD1. CDR3 length equals 16 residues. CDR1 KGHSH and CDR2 LQKENI come from the germline V gene. The V segment lost 2 bases and the J segment 2 bases; nucleotides outside the gene matches: 8. The CDR3 coding sequence is TGTGCCAGCTCACCATCTTCCGGGACAGGCACCTACGAGCAGTACTTC. Translated, it gives CASSPSSGTGTYEQYF.

This clonotype has only a few counts. The gene calls are TRBV7-2 and TRBJ2-4; 16 bases fit TRBD2. Germline V gives CDR1 SGHTA, CDR2 FQGNSA. V lost 4 bases and J lost 6; bases outside the gene matches: 9. The CDR3 consists of 18 residues. The CDR3 DNA reads TGTGCCAGCAGCTCTTCCTCGGGACTAGCGGGAGGGGGAAACATTCAGTACTTC. Residues: CASSSSSGLAGGGNIQYF.

The gene calls are TRBV2 and TRBJ2-2, with TRBD1 as a possible D gene (6 bases). Germline loops: CDR1 SNHLY, CDR2 FYNNEI. This CDR3 spans 15 amino acids. V lost 3 bases to trimming and J lost 5 bases, with 13 bases between them. CDR3 nucleotide sequence: TGTGCCAGCAGTGACCAACAGGGTGGAACCGGGGAGCTGTTTTTT. Encoded protein: CASSDQQGGTGELFF. Full variable domain (rest looked up from reference TRBV2 and TRBJ2-2): EPEVTQTPSHQVTQMGQEVILRCVPISNHLYFYWYRQILGQKVEFLVSFYNNEISEKSEIFDDQFSVERPDGSNFTLKIRSTKLEDSAMYFCASSDQQGGTGELFFGEGSRLTVL.

The V and J genes are TRBV6-1 and TRBJ2-7; the D is unclear. The CDR3 has 16 amino acids. Trimming removed 4 bases from V and 3 bases from J, with 19 bases in between. Germline V gene data show CDR1 as MNHNS and CDR2 as SASEGT. The CDR3 DNA follows: TGTGCCAGCAGTGGGAAAGGCGTTGACCTAAACTACGAGCAGTACTTC. Its protein is CASSGKGVDLNYEQYF.

This chain links TRBV15 with TRBJ1-5, with 7 bases that match TRBD1. Germline lookup yields CDR1 LNHNV and CDR2 YYDKDF (reference sequence). This CDR3 is built from 16 residues. V shed 3 bases and J 7 bases; nucleotides not matched to a gene: 12. CDR3 sequence (DNA): TGTGCCACCAGCAGGGCCCCCTGGACAGGAGGCCAGCCCCAGCATTTT. Amino acid sequence: CATSRAPWTGGQPQHF.

The V call is TRBV6-5, the J call TRBJ1-5; weak D call: TRBD1 (6 bases). Trimming shortened V by 2 bases and J by 2 bases, and 10 bases separated the two germline ends. The CDR3 sequence is 15 residues long. The germline CDR1 and CDR2 sequences are MNHEY and SVGAGI. CDR3 bases: TGTGCCAGCAGTTACGGGGGCTTGGGCAATCAGCCCCAGCATTTT. Amino acids: CASSYGGLGNQPQHF.

V is TRBV11-3 and J is TRBJ2-7, with 7 nucleotides matching TRBD1. Per the germline V gene, CDR1 is SGHNT and CDR2 is YENEEA. The CDR3 has 15 residues. J gave up 4 bases and V 1 base, and 7 bases lay outside the gene matches. The CDR3 DNA is TGTGCCAGCAGCTTAGGAGGGGGCGCCATTTACGAGCAGTACTTC. Translation gives CASSLGGGAIYEQYF.

The chain carries TRBV6-1 and TRBJ1-4, with no clear D. V gave up 7 bases and J gave up 0 bases, with 6 bases separating them. The germline gives CDR1 MNHNS, CDR2 SASEGT. This CDR3 region has 13 residues. CDR3 amino acids: CASMPATNEKLFF. CDR3 DNA sequence: TGTGCCAGCATGCCAGCAACTAATGAAAAACTGTTTTTT.

This chain joins TRBV3-1 and TRBJ1-5; 7 nucleotides align to TRBD1. Per the germline V gene, CDR1 is LGHDT and CDR2 is YNNKEL (reference sequence). The CDR3 consists of 15 residues. V was clipped by 4 bases and J by 2 bases; unmatched bases: 5. The CDR3 reads CASSPTGFGNQPQHF. The DNA of the CDR3 is TGTGCCAGCAGCCCGACAGGGTTCGGCAATCAGCCCCAGCATTTT.

This chain links TRBV12-2 with TRBJ2-5. TRBV12-2 is a documented pseudogene. This CDR3 spans 17 amino acids. The CDR3 nucleotides are TGTGCAAGTCGCTTAGCTCCAATCCGGACGGAGAAAGAGACCCAGTACTTC. Translation gives CASRLAPIRTEKETQYF.

In its sample, this clonotype is large. This chain links TRBV11-2 with TRBJ1-2, with 12 bases fitting TRBD1. This CDR3 region has 17 residues. The V segment lost 0 bases and the J segment 6 bases; nucleotides outside the gene matches: 8. The germline gives CDR1 SGHAT, CDR2 FQNNGV. CDR3 DNA: TGTGCCAGCAGCTTAGATCCAACTGGGACAGGGGGCAATGGCTACACCTTC. Residues: CASSLDPTGTGGNGYTF.

V usage is TRBV6-5 and J usage is TRBJ1-4; a possible D gene is TRBD1 (6 bases). Germline CDR1 reads MNHEY; CDR2 reads SVGAGI. V was shortened by 2 bases and J by 15 bases, with 13 bases between the two germline ends. The CDR3 has 12 residues. CDR3 nucleotide sequence: TGTGCCAGCAGTTACGAGCAGGGGTTTATGTTTTTT. It codes for CASSYEQGFMFF.

In nucleotides, the CDR3 is TGTGCCAGCAGGTACGGCGATCTAGCGGCTGGCACAGATACGCAGTATTTT. It translates to CASRYGDLAAGTDTQYF. The chain has TRBV6-2 or TRBV6-3 and TRBJ2-3; 7 bases agree with TRBD2. This CDR3 comprises 17 residues. J was trimmed by 1 base and V by 6 bases; bases with no gene match: 13. Germline assignment: CDR1 MNHEY and CDR2 SVGEGT.

This clonotype appeared a single time. The V gene is TRBV6-1, the J gene TRBJ2-6; TRBD2 is a possible D gene (5 bases). Trimming cost V 6 bases and J 4 bases, with 16 bases left between them. The germline gives CDR1 MNHNS, CDR2 SASEGT. There are 16 residues in the CDR3. CDR3 region: CASSQARGTGANVLTF. CDR3 nucleotide sequence: TGTGCCAGCAGCCAAGCACGGGGAACCGGGGCCAACGTCCTGACTTTC.

In its sample, this clonotype was seen a few times. The rearrangement uses TRBV11-2 and TRBJ1-5; D gene unclear. V lost 7 bases and J 4 bases, leaving 11 bases between the germline ends. CDR3 length: 13 amino acids. Germline V CDR1 and CDR2: SGHAT, FQNNGV. The CDR3 DNA is TGTGCCAGCACCTCCATACATAATCAGCCCCAGCATTTT. It encodes CASTSIHNQPQHF.

The chain carries TRBV7-9 and TRBJ1-2; D is uncertain. The CDR3 totals 12 residues. V was pared by 10 bases and J by 4 bases, with 13 bases between. Germline V gene sequence: CDR1 SEHNR, CDR2 FQNEAQ (reference sequence). CDR3 nucleotide sequence: TGTGCCACCCTCTTGGGCGGCTATGGCTACACCTTC. Translation: CATLLGGYGYTF.